Shown below are 28 T cell receptor beta chains from a single sample sequenced in a study of blood T cell repertoires in COVID-19. Method: immunoSEQ multiplex PCR; TCRdb's copy keeps in-frame clones and lacks some. This sample has some 340,000 clones, with around nine tenths found just once. The sample taken for sequencing was PBMCs or T cells enriched from blood (not recorded which). All receptors come from a woman in her 30s who had been exposed to COVID-19.

The V call is TRBV25-1, the J call TRBJ1-6, with D possibly being TRBD1 (6 bases). The germline gives CDR1 MGHDK, CDR2 SYGVNS. Between the trimmed V and J ends, which lost 6 bases and 4 bases, there was a span of 10 bases. The length of the CDR3 is 14 residues. CDR3 in DNA: TGTGCCAGCAGCCTGACAGGATATAATTCACCCCTCCACTTT. Residues: CASSLTGYNSPLHF.

The rearrangement joins TRBV5-1 to TRBJ1-2; 8 bases agree with TRBD1. Germline V gene data show CDR1 as SGHRS and CDR2 as YFSETQ. The V gene end was trimmed by 3 bases and the J gene end by 2 bases; junction bases not matched to a gene: 3. There are 14 residues in the CDR3. The chain's CDR3 is CASSYHRGNYGYTF. The CDR3 DNA follows: TGCGCCAGCAGCTACCACAGGGGGAACTATGGCTACACCTTC.

The V call is TRBV5-5, the J call TRBJ1-2, with 7 bases fitting TRBD1. From germline, CDR1 is SGHKS and CDR2 YYEKEE (reference sequence). V gave up 4 bases and J gave up 6 bases; unmatched junction bases: 9. This CDR3 is 14 amino acids long. CDR3 sequence reads: CASSPTTGYDGYTF. The CDR3 DNA follows: TGTGCCAGCAGCCCAACGACAGGGTATGATGGCTACACCTTC.

As DNA, the CDR3 is TGTGCCAGCAGTCTGAACGCGGGGGATACGCAGTATTTT. Its translation is CASSLNAGDTQYF. V and J are TRBV5-4 and TRBJ2-3, with D possibly being TRBD2 (6 bases). CDR3 length: 13 residues. Trimming pared 5 bases from V and 6 bases from J, leaving 13 bases between. CDR1 and CDR2 from the germline V gene are SGHNT and YYREEE (reference sequence).

DNA of the CDR3: TGTGCCAGCAGCCCCTCCGGGGATCACGGGGAGCTGTTTTTT. This encodes CASSPSGDHGELFF. The chain combines TRBV7-6 with TRBJ2-2; D is possibly TRBD2 (5 bases). Trimming took 5 bases from V and 7 from J, leaving 14 bases between them. CDR1 is SGHVS, CDR2 FNYEAQ, per germline. The CDR3 is 14 residues long.

The chain joins TRBV11-1 to TRBJ1-2; D remains unclear. The germline CDR1 and CDR2 sequences are SGHAT and FQDESV (reference sequence). This CDR3 has 13 residues. The germline V and J ends were trimmed by 1 base and 8 bases, with 11 bases remaining between them. CDR3 loop: CASSLGGTRGYTF. The DNA of the CDR3 is TGTGCCAGCAGCTTAGGAGGAACTAGGGGCTACACCTTC.

The rearrangement joins TRBV5-1 to TRBJ1-4; D uncertain. This CDR3 contains 14 residues. The germline V gene encodes CDR1 SGHRS and CDR2 YFSETQ. Trimming took 0 bases from V and 10 from J, leaving 13 bases between them. The CDR3 protein is CASSLATEGGKLFF. CDR3 sequence (DNA): TGCGCCAGCAGCTTGGCCACCGAGGGAGGAAAACTGTTTTTT. Full variable domain (rest looked up from reference TRBV5-1 and TRBJ1-4): KAGVTQTPRYLIKTRGQQVTLSCSPISGHRSVSWYQQTPGQGLQFLFEYFSETQRNKGNFPGRFSGRQFSNSRSEMNVSTLELGDSALYLCASSLATEGGKLFFGSGTQLSVL.

J is TRBJ2-3 and V is TRBV5-1, with TRBD1 as a possible D gene (6 bases). The CDR3 has 14 residues. Germline CDR1 SGHRS, CDR2 YFSETQ. Trimming left V 4 bases short and J 4 bases short, with 13 bases between. CDR3 DNA: TGCGCCAGCAGCCCTTCAGGGGTACCAGATACGCAGTATTTT. It encodes CASSPSGVPDTQYF.

This clone was observed a few times. The genes are TRBV7-3 and TRBJ2-5, with 10 bases that match TRBD1. Unmatched junction bases numbered 8, after V lost 5 bases and J lost 2 bases. There are 16 residues in the CDR3. The germline CDR1 and CDR2 sequences are SGHTA and FQGTGA. The DNA for the CDR3 is TGTGCCAGCAGCCTGACAGGGGGCGCGGGGCAAGAGACCCAGTACTTC. As protein: CASSLTGGAGQETQYF.

There are a few counts of this clone. This sequence joins TRBV11-1 and TRBJ2-7; no clear D gene. With 4 bases removed from V and 0 bases from J, the gap between germline ends came to 10 bases. The CDR3 has 14 amino acids. CDR1 and CDR2 from the germline V gene are SGHAT and FQDESV (reference sequence). CDR3 protein: CASSSAGLSYEQYF. In DNA, the CDR3 is TGTGCCAGCAGCTCGGCAGGCCTCTCCTACGAGCAGTACTTC. The variable domain in full, with the rest retrieved from reference TRBV11-1 and TRBJ2-7, is EAEVAQSPRYKITEKSQAVAFWCDPISGHATLYWYRQILGQGPELLVQFQDESVVDDSQLPKDRFSAERLKGVDSTLKIQPAELGDSAMYLCASSSAGLSYEQYFGPGTRLTVT.

This clone is a singleton in its sample. The rearrangement joins TRBV27 to TRBJ2-1; 10 nucleotides align to TRBD1. Germline CDR1 reads MNHEY; CDR2 reads SMNVEV (reference sequence). This CDR3 has 15 amino acids. The V segment lost 6 bases and the J segment 4 bases; nucleotides outside the gene matches: 6. The CDR3 reads CASRLDRGPYNEQFF. In DNA, the CDR3 is TGTGCCAGCAGACTAGACAGGGGGCCGTACAATGAGCAGTTCTTC.

The rearrangement links TRBV27 to TRBJ1-4, with D unresolved. Germline V gene sequence: CDR1 MNHEY, CDR2 SMNVEV (reference sequence). This CDR3 has 13 residues. The V and J ends lost 5 bases and 2 bases respectively, with 6 bases between them. CDR3 sequence (DNA): TGTGCCAGCAGTCCGGGGACTAATGAAAAACTGTTTTTT. It specifies CASSPGTNEKLFF.

The CDR3 DNA is TGTGCCAGCAGTGAAGTAGGGGGGGTATTAAACATTCAGTACTTC. It specifies CASSEVGGVLNIQYF. The gene calls are TRBV25-1 and TRBJ2-4, with D tentatively TRBD2 (7 bases). The CDR3 is 15 residues long. V lost 2 bases and J 6 bases, leaving 14 bases between the germline ends. In germline, CDR1 is MGHDK, CDR2 SYGVNS.

This chain links TRBV7-8 with TRBJ1-4; D unresolved. Germline CDR1 and CDR2: SGHVS and FQNEAQ. The CDR3 is 16 residues long. V was trimmed by 2 bases and J by 3 bases, leaving 13 bases between them. CDR3 DNA sequence: TGTGCCAGCAGCTTATGGGTTGATGCGGCTAATGAAAAACTGTTTTTT. As protein: CASSLWVDAANEKLFF.

This clone was observed once. The J gene is TRBJ2-3, the V gene TRBV10-2, with TRBD2 identical over 8 bases. The trim removed 8 bases at V and 9 bases at J, leaving 7 bases unmatched. Germline CDR1 and CDR2: WSHSY and SAAADI. The CDR3 loop spans 12 amino acids. The CDR3 is CASDNSGVTQYF. The CDR3 nucleotides read TGCGCCAGCGATAATAGCGGGGTCACGCAGTATTTT.

The genes are TRBV19 and TRBJ1-5; no firm D call. V lost 1 base and J lost 10, with 8 bases in between. The germline V gene encodes CDR1 LNHDA and CDR2 SQIVND (reference sequence). The CDR3 runs to 12 residues. The CDR3 DNA is TGTGCCAGTAGTATAGGGGAGACCCCCCAGCATTTT. It translates to CASSIGETPQHF. The full variable domain, with the rest looked up from reference TRBV19 and TRBJ1-5, is DGGITQSPKYLFRKEGQNVTLSCEQNLNHDAMYWYRQDPGQGLRLIYYSQIVNDFQKGDIAEGYSVSREKKESFPLTVTSAQKNPTAFYLCASSIGETPQHFGDGTRLSIL.

This clone was seen just once. This chain links TRBV25-1 with TRBJ2-3, with D perhaps matching TRBD1 (5 bases). V shed 3 bases and J shed 1 base, with 17 bases lying between them. Germline lookup yields CDR1 MGHDK and CDR2 SYGVNS. This CDR3 contains 17 residues. The CDR3 region is CASSEDLWGAGTDTQYF. The CDR3 DNA reads as TGTGCCAGCAGTGAGGATTTGTGGGGCGCGGGCACAGATACGCAGTATTTT.

The chain has TRBV7-9 and TRBJ2-5, with 7 positions matching TRBD2. CDR1 is SEHNR and CDR2 is FQNEAQ in the germline V gene (reference sequence). The trim removed 4 bases at V and 3 bases at J, leaving 2 bases unmatched. The CDR3 is 13 amino acids. The CDR3 nucleotides are TGTGCCAGCAGCTCGAGCGGGGAAGAGACCCAGTACTTC. This encodes CASSSSGEETQYF.

The chain couples TRBV2 to TRBJ2-2, with D unclear. The CDR3 contains 15 residues. With 5 bases removed from V and 2 bases from J, the gap between germline ends came to 12 bases. Germline CDR1 and CDR2: SNHLY and FYNNEI. The CDR3: CASSRRPPNTGELFF. The CDR3 DNA sequence: TGTGCCAGCAGTCGGCGGCCACCCAACACCGGGGAGCTGTTTTTT.

This clone was observed a few times. The chain couples TRBV7-2 to TRBJ2-3, with 10 positions matching TRBD2. The CDR3 extends over 13 amino acids. The trim removed 8 bases at V and 4 bases at J, leaving 3 bases unmatched. CDR1 SGHTA and CDR2 FQGNSA come from the germline V gene. The CDR3 DNA sequence: TGTGCCAGCCTAGCGGGGGTGGCAGATACGCAGTATTTT. This sequence encodes CASLAGVADTQYF.

The genes are TRBV6-6 and TRBJ2-7, with a tentative D call TRBD2 (6 bases). V was clipped by 6 bases and J by 3 bases, with 21 bases between them. This CDR3 comprises 16 residues. Germline CDR1 is MNHNY and CDR2 is SVGAGI (reference sequence). The CDR3 region is CASRRPRDQKGYEQYF. The CDR3 nucleotides read TGTGCCAGCAGACGGCCGCGGGACCAGAAAGGCTACGAGCAGTACTTC.

The chain links TRBV7-6 to TRBJ1-1; no definite D call. This CDR3 is built from 12 residues. V was shortened by 4 bases and J by 3 bases, with 6 bases between the two germline ends. Per germline, CDR1 SGHVS and CDR2 FNYEAQ. The CDR3 sequence is CASSSLHTEAFF. CDR3 coding DNA: TGTGCCAGCAGCTCACTACACACTGAAGCTTTCTTT. Combining the CDR3 with reference TRBV7-6 and TRBJ1-1 gives the whole variable domain GAGVSQSPRYKVTKRGQDVALRCDPISGHVSLYWYRQALGQGPEFLTYFNYEAQQDKSGLPNDRFSAERPEGSISTLTIQRTEQRDSAMYRCASSSLHTEAFFGQGTRLTVV.

CDR3 coding DNA: TGTGCCAGCAGTTTTTTGGGCGAAAAACTGTTTTTT. Translated, it gives CASSFLGEKLFF. J is TRBJ1-4 and V is TRBV27; D not certain. There are 12 residues in the CDR3. Trimming pared 3 bases from V and 8 bases from J, leaving 7 bases between. In germline, CDR1 is MNHEY, CDR2 SMNVEV (reference sequence).

This clone occurred a few times. The chain uses TRBV2 and TRBJ1-6, with TRBD1 identical over 7 bases. The CDR3 is 22 residues long. Germline V gene data show CDR1 as SNHLY and CDR2 as FYNNEI. V lost 3 bases and J lost 0; bases outside the gene matches: 20. CDR3 amino acids: CASSDKALGQIFDSSYNSPLHF. The CDR3, as DNA: TGTGCCAGCAGTGATAAGGCCCTGGGACAGATTTTCGATAGCTCCTATAATTCACCCCTCCACTTT.

The chain uses TRBV6-5 and TRBJ2-7, with D perhaps TRBD1 (6 bases). Trimming took 0 bases from V and 6 from J, leaving 15 bases between them. Germline lookup yields CDR1 MNHEY and CDR2 SVGAGI. The CDR3 runs to 15 residues. The CDR3 region is CASSYSGHPLVEQYF. DNA for the CDR3: TGTGCCAGCAGTTACTCGGGACATCCTCTTGTCGAGCAGTACTTC.

The V and J genes are TRBV5-1 and TRBJ1-1; 7 bases are shared with TRBD1. Trimming at V came to 0 bases and at J to 0 bases, leaving 5 bases not matched to a gene. Looked up from germline, CDR1 is SGHRS and CDR2 is YFSETQ. This CDR3 has 16 residues. The CDR3 protein is CASSLDPGQMNTEAFF. In nucleotides, the CDR3 is TGCGCCAGCAGCTTGGATCCGGGACAGATGAACACTGAAGCTTTCTTT.

This clone was picked up one time. V usage is TRBV29-1 and J usage is TRBJ1-5; the D is unclear. In germline, CDR1 is SQVTM, CDR2 ANQGSEA. This CDR3 region has 13 residues. Trimming took 3 bases from V and 2 from J, leaving 8 bases between them. Written as DNA, the CDR3 is TGCAGCGTTGAGCTTTCAGGCAATCAGCCCCAGCATTTT. Residues: CSVELSGNQPQHF.

The chain has TRBV3-1 (or the pseudogene TRBV3-2) and TRBJ1-6, with a weak D call TRBD1 (6 bases). Trimming shortened V by 0 bases and J by 6 bases, and 18 bases separated the two germline ends. Germline V gene sequence: CDR1 LGHDT, CDR2 YNNKEL (reference sequence). The CDR3 has 18 residues. The CDR3 spells CASSQDGFGQNFNSPLHF. CDR3 in DNA: TGTGCCAGCAGCCAAGACGGGTTCGGACAGAACTTTAATTCACCCCTCCACTTT.